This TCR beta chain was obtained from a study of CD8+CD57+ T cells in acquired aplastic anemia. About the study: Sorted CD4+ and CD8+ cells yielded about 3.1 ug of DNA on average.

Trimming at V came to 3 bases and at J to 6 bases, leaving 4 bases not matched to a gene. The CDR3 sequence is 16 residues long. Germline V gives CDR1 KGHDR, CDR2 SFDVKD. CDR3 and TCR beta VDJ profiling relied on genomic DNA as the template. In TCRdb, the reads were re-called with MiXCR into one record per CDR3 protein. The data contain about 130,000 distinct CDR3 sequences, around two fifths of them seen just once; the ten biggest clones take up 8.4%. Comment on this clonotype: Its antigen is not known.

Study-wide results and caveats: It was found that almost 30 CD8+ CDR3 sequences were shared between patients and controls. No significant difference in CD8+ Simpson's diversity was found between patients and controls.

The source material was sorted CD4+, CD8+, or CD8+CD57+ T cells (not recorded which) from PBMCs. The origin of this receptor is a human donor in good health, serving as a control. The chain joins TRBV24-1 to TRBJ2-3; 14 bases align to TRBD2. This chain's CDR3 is CATSDPGLAGVDTQYF. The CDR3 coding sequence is TGTGCCACCAGTGATCCGGGACTAGCGGGAGTCGATACGCAGTATTTT.